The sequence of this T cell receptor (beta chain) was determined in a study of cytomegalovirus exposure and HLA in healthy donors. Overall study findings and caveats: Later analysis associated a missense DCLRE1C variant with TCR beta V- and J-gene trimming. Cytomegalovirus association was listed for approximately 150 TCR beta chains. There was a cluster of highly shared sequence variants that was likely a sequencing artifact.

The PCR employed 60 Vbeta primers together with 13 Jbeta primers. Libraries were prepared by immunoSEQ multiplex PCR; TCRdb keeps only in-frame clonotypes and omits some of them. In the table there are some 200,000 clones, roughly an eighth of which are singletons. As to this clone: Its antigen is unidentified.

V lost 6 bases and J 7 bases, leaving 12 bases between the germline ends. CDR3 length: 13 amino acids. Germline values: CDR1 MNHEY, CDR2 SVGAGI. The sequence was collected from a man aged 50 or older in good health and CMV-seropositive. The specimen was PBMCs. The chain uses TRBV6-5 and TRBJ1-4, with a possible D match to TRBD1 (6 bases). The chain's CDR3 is CASSEGGGEKLFF. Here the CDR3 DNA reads TGTGCCAGCAGCGAGGGGGGGGGTGAAAAACTGTTTTTT.